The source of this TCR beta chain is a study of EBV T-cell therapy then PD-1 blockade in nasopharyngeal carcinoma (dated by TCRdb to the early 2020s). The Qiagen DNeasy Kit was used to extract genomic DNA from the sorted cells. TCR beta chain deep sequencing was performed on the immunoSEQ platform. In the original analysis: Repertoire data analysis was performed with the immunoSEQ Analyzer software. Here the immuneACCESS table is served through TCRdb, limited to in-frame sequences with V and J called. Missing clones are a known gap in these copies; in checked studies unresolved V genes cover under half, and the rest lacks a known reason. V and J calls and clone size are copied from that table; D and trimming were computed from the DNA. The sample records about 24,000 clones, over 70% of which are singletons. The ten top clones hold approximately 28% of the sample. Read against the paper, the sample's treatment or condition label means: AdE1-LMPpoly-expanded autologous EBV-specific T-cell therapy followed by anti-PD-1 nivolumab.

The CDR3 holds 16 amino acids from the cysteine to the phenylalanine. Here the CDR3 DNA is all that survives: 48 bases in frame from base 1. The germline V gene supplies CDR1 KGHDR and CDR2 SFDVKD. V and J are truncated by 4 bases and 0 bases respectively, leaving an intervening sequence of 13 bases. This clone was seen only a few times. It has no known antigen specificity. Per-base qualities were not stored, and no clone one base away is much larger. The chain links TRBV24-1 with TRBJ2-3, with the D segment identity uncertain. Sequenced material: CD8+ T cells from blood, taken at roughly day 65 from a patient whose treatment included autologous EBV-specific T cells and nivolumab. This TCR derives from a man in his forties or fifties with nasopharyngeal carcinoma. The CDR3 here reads CATSDSIRSSTDTQYF. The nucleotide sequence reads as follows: TGTGCCACCAGTGACTCGATCAGATCTAGCACAGATACGCAGTATTTT.